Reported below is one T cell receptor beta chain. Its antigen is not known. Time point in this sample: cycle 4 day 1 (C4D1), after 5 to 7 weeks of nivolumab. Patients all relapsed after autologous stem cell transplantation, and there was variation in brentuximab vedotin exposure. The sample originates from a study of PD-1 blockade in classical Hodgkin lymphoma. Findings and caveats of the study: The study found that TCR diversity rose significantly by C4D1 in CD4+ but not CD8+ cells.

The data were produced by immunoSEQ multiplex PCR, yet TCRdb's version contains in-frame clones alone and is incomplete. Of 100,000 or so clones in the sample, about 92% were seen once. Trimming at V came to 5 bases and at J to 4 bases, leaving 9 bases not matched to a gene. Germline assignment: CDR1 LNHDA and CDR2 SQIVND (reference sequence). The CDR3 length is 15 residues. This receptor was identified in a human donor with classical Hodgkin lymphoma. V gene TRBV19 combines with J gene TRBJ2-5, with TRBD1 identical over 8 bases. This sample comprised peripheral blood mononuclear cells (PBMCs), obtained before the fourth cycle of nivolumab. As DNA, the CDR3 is TGTGCCAGTAGTGCAGGACAGGGTCGGGGAGAGACCCAGTACTTC. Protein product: CASSAGQGRGETQYF.